The clone carrying this T cell receptor (beta chain) is a singleton in its sample. In germline, CDR1 is SQVTM, CDR2 ANQGSEA. This CDR3 is 13 amino acids long. V was shortened by 2 bases and J by 5 bases, with 12 bases between the two germline ends. Sequencing relied on a cDNA template that was reverse transcribed from extracted RNA. TCRdb's copy holds only in-frame clones and misses some; the assay was immunoSEQ multiplex PCR. The data contain some 170,000 clones, approximately 65% of them singletons. The data originate from a study of CD8+ T cells in alopecia areata. Alopecia areata patients had lesional scalp punch biopsies and peripheral blood taken from them.

This chain joins TRBV29-1 and TRBJ2-5, with no clear D. The clonotype comes from a human donor with alopecia areata. The sequencing used CD8+ T cells sorted from blood, collected at week 0. CDR3 region: CSVEKGNGETQYF. CDR3 bases: TGCAGCGTTGAAAAGGGTAACGGGGAGACCCAGTACTTC.